A selection of T cell receptor beta chains follows, all from one sample in a study of T cell responses to AZD1222 COVID-19 vaccine. Clones were read by immunoSEQ multiplex PCR, and TCRdb kept only the in-frame ones, dropping some. The data show about 160,000 clones, about 89% seen once. The material was peripheral blood, obtained on day 0 of AZD1222 vaccination. These receptors were taken from an adult in good health. The CDR3 runs from the conserved cysteine through the conserved F or W. A D gene is named only where the DNA matches it firmly. Clone size is stated in some rows and not others, as once, few, many or a class when expanded.

CASTRTVSSYNEQFF	TGTGCCAGCACCAGAACGGTGTCCTCCTACAATGAGCAGTTCTTC	.	TRBJ2-1	TRBV6-5	.
CASSRGGQPQHF	TGTGCCAGCAGCCGGGGCGGTCAGCCCCAGCATTTT	.	TRBJ1-5	TRBV6-5	.
CASSQVGGISYEQYF	TGCGCCAGCAGCCAAGTAGGCGGAATATCCTACGAGCAGTACTTC	.	TRBJ2-7	TRBV4-1	.
CASSSGFSYGYTF	TGTGCCAGCAGTTCAGGGTTTTCCTATGGCTACACCTTC	.	TRBJ1-2	TRBV27	.
CASSSFPRGTEKLFF	TGTGCCAGCAGTTCCTTCCCCCGAGGTACTGAAAAACTGTTTTTT	.	TRBJ1-4	TRBV27	.
CASSQEGSNTEAFF	TGCGCCAGCAGCCAAGAGGGAAGTAACACTGAAGCTTTCTTT	.	TRBJ1-1	TRBV4-3	.
CASIRRSGNTIYF	TGTGCCAGTATCCGTCGCTCTGGAAACACCATATATTTT	.	TRBJ1-3	TRBV19	.
CASSLISEEWSEQYF	TGCGCCAGCAGCTTAATCTCCGAGGAGTGGTCCGAGCAGTACTTC	.	TRBJ2-7	TRBV5-1	few
CASSLPVGYGYTF	TGTGCCAGCAGCTTACCCGTCGGCTATGGCTACACCTTC	.	TRBJ1-2	TRBV7-8	.
CASSMGHVYGYTF	TGTGCCAGCAGTATGGGACACGTCTATGGCTACACCTTC	.	TRBJ1-2	TRBV28	.
CASSLAARGDEQFF	TGTGCCAGCAGCTTAGCTGCCAGGGGAGACGAGCAGTTCTTC	.	TRBJ2-1	TRBV11-2	.
CASSESRVYGNTIYF	TGCGCCAGCAGTGAGTCCAGGGTATATGGAAACACCATATATTTT	.	TRBJ1-3	TRBV10-2	.
CASVRASRGANVLTF	TGTGCCAGCGTGCGGGCCTCTCGGGGGGCCAACGTCCTGACTTTC	.	TRBJ2-6	TRBV28	.
CSAIGTGNQPQHF	TGCAGCGCAATCGGGACAGGGAATCAGCCCCAGCATTTT	TRBD1	TRBJ1-5	TRBV29-1	.
CASSQERTSGAYEQYF	TGTGCCAGCAGCCAAGAGCGGACTAGCGGGGCCTACGAGCAGTACTTC	TRBD2	TRBJ2-7	TRBV3-1/TRBV3-2	.
CASSSGSGATEAFF	TGCGCCAGCAGCTCAGGGTCAGGGGCCACTGAAGCTTTCTTT	.	TRBJ1-1	TRBV5-1	.
CASCGAPYNEQFF	TGTGCCAGTTGCGGGGCCCCCTACAATGAGCAGTTCTTC	.	TRBJ2-1	TRBV27	.
CASSQGQGLNTIYF	TGCGCCAGCAGCCAAGGACAGGGCCTAAACACCATATATTTT	TRBD1	TRBJ1-3	TRBV4-1	.